One sample yielded the 11 T cell receptor beta chains listed below, sequenced in a study of CD8+ T cells in alopecia areata. Sequencing templates came from extracted RNA that was reverse transcribed into cDNA. Assay used: immunoSEQ multiplex PCR; TCRdb lists only in-frame clones, some missing. The table has 150,000 to 200,000 clones, around 59% seen once. The sample's treatment: oral pan-JAK inhibitor, 5-10 mg twice daily. The sequences come from CD4+ T cells sorted from blood, collected at week 24, from a patient treated with tofacitinib. The receptor source for this set is a human donor with alopecia areata.

The chain links TRBV30 to TRBJ2-5; D may be TRBD1 or TRBD2 (6 bases each). V gave up 0 bases and J gave up 5 bases, with 16 bases separating them. CDR3 length: 15 amino acids. Germline CDR1 and CDR2: GTSNPN and SVGIG (reference sequence). This chain's CDR3 is CAWSVLGGAYETQYF. For the CDR3, the DNA is TGTGCCTGGAGTGTATTGGGGGGCGCATATGAGACCCAGTACTTC.

V is TRBV6-5 and J is TRBJ1-2, with 7 bases that match TRBD1. The junction had 1 base not matched to a gene; V was cut back by 4 bases and J by 2 bases. CDR1 and CDR2 (germline): MNHEY, SVGAGI. The CDR3 is 13 residues long. CDR3: CASSLQGNYGYTF. The DNA of the CDR3 is TGTGCCAGCAGTTTACAGGGGAACTATGGCTACACCTTC.

This clone was counted a single time. V usage is TRBV5-1 and J usage is TRBJ1-2, with D tentatively TRBD1 (5 bases). The germline V gene encodes CDR1 SGHRS and CDR2 YFSETQ. There are 11 residues in the CDR3. V gave up 4 bases and J gave up 6 bases, with 7 bases separating them. Here the CDR3 reads CASSPGDGYTF. The CDR3 DNA follows: TGCGCCAGCAGCCCGGGGGATGGCTACACCTTC.

The chain links TRBV7-3 to TRBJ1-1; a weak D match, TRBD1 (6 bases). Per the germline V gene, CDR1 is SGHTA and CDR2 is FQGTGA. The CDR3 has 13 residues. The V end was cut by 5 bases, the J end by 3 bases, with 10 bases between. The CDR3 DNA follows: TGTGCCAGCAGCCAGAACAGGGACACTGAAGCTTTCTTT. Translation gives CASSQNRDTEAFF.

The chain employs TRBV27 and TRBJ2-7; 12 nucleotides line up with TRBD2. Looked up from germline, CDR1 is MNHEY and CDR2 is SMNVEV (reference sequence). The CDR3 runs to 15 residues. Trimming removed 5 bases from V and 2 bases from J; junction bases left unmatched: 4. This chain's CDR3 is CASSQRLAGAYEQYF. CDR3 sequence (DNA): TGTGCCAGCAGTCAAAGACTAGCGGGGGCCTACGAGCAGTACTTC.

The sample holds one count of this clone. The chain combines TRBV11-3 with TRBJ1-6, with D uncertain. V shed 0 bases and J shed 7 bases, with 4 bases lying between them. CDR1 and CDR2 from the germline V gene are SGHNT and YENEEA. The CDR3 runs to 13 residues. The CDR3 loop is CASSLDANSPLHF. CDR3 in DNA: TGTGCCAGCAGCTTAGATGCAAATTCACCCCTCCACTTT.

This clone was seen a few times. The chain carries TRBV4-1 and TRBJ1-2; no reliable D call. The CDR3 consists of 16 residues. The germline V gene has CDR1 MGHRA and CDR2 YSYEKL. The V and J ends lost 0 bases and 5 bases respectively, with 16 bases between them. The CDR3 sequence is CASSQDLDMWVYGYTF. As DNA, the CDR3 is TGCGCCAGCAGCCAAGATCTTGATATGTGGGTTTATGGCTACACCTTC.

The rearrangement joins TRBV2 to TRBJ2-4; 8 bases are shared with TRBD1. Germline V gene sequence: CDR1 SNHLY, CDR2 FYNNEI. This CDR3 spans 12 amino acids. V trimming: 6 bases; J trimming: 7 bases; junction bases outside the gene matches: 2. Written as DNA, the CDR3 is TGTGCCAGCAGAGGACAGGGTAACATTCAGTACTTC. It specifies CASRGQGNIQYF.

The chain has TRBV29-1 and TRBJ2-1, with TRBD2 matching over 14 bases. Germline V gene data show CDR1 as SQVTM and CDR2 as ANQGSEA. The CDR3 spans 14 residues. V shed 5 bases, J shed 9 bases, and the junction held 6 bases outside the gene matches. The CDR3 sequence: CSVKTSGGAGEQFF. CDR3 DNA sequence: TGCAGCGTTAAGACTAGCGGGGGGGCCGGTGAGCAGTTCTTC.

The chain recombines TRBV5-1 with TRBJ2-2, with D perhaps TRBD1 (5 bases). The germline V gene encodes CDR1 SGHRS and CDR2 YFSETQ. This CDR3 region has 13 residues. V dropped 5 bases and J dropped 2 bases, with 7 bases sitting between them. The CDR3 region has the DNA TGCGCCAGCAGGACAGATAACACCGGGGAGCTGTTTTTT. Translation: CASRTDNTGELFF.

This clone was counted only a few times. V usage is TRBV6-5 and J usage is TRBJ1-2; D not certain. The CDR3 length is 13 residues. The germline CDR1 and CDR2 sequences are MNHEY and SVGAGI. Trimming cost V 2 bases and J 8 bases, with 12 bases left between them. The CDR3, as DNA: TGTGCCAGCAGTTACCCAGGAGAAAGGGGCTACACCTTC. Amino acid sequence: CASSYPGERGYTF.